This is a list of T cell receptor beta chains from one sample in a study of PD-L1 blockade in urothelial cancer. TCRdb's copy holds only in-frame clones and misses some; the assay was immunoSEQ multiplex PCR. The sample has 35,000 to 50,000 clones, approximately 90% seen once. The material sequenced was PBMCs, taken around atezolizumab (anti-PD-L1) treatment. The receptors were gathered from a woman aged 55-69 years with urothelial cancer. CDR3s include the opening cysteine and the closing phenylalanine or tryptophan. Fields, in order: clone size, V gene, J gene, D gene, CDR3 protein, CDR3 DNA. D genes are given only for firm matches. The size of a clone is reported for some rows only, either as once, few or many, or as a class for expanded clones.

>.|TRBV5-1|TRBJ2-3|TRBD2
CASSSSGPADTQYF
TGCGCCAGCAGCTCTAGCGGTCCGGCAGATACGCAGTATTTT
>.|TRBV5-8|TRBJ2-2|TRBD1
CASSDDRGSAGELFF
TGTGCCAGCAGCGACGACAGGGGTAGCGCCGGGGAGCTGTTTTTT
>.|TRBV7-8|TRBJ2-3|.
CASSSLLASTDTQYF
TGTGCCAGCAGCTCACTACTAGCTTCCACAGATACGCAGTATTTT
>.|TRBV6-5|TRBJ2-1|TRBD2
CASSYLLAGGYEQFF
TGTGCCAGCAGTTACTTACTAGCGGGGGGGTATGAGCAGTTCTTC
>.|TRBV7-2|TRBJ1-5|.
CASSVSGGNQPQHF
TGTGCCAGCAGCGTCAGCGGGGGCAATCAGCCCCAGCATTTT
>.|TRBV4-1|TRBJ2-7|TRBD2
CASSHPVFSASGPYEQYF
TGCGCCAGCAGCCACCCTGTTTTTTCGGCTAGCGGGCCCTACGAGCAGTACTTC
>.|TRBV11-2|TRBJ2-7|TRBD1
CASSLAITGTGHYEQYF
TGTGCCAGCAGCTTAGCGATAACCGGGACAGGGCACTACGAGCAGTACTTC
>.|TRBV7-9|TRBJ1-1|.
CASSLAEGGAEAFF
TGTGCCAGCAGCTTAGCGGAGGGAGGCGCTGAAGCTTTCTTT
>.|TRBV10-2|TRBJ1-5|.
CASSYSNQPQHF
TGCGCCAGCAGTTATAGCAATCAGCCCCAGCATTTT
>.|TRBV7-3|TRBJ1-6|TRBD1
CASSFGTDNSPLHF
TGTGCCAGCAGCTTCGGGACAGACAATTCACCCCTCCACTTT
>.|TRBV28|TRBJ2-1|.
CASSLLNEQFF
TGTGCCAGCAGTTTACTAAATGAGCAGTTCTTC
>.|TRBV5-1|TRBJ2-1|TRBD2
CASSLESGGAYEQFF
TGCGCCAGCAGCTTGGAAAGCGGGGGGGCCTATGAGCAGTTCTTC
>few|TRBV5-1|TRBJ1-4|.
CASSLDVSAAATNEKLFF
TGCGCCAGCAGCTTGGATGTGAGCGCAGCCGCAACTAATGAAAAACTGTTTTTT
>.|TRBV2|TRBJ1-6|TRBD1
CASVRTGAGSPLHF
TGTGCCAGCGTTCGGACAGGGGCAGGTTCACCCCTCCACTTT
>once|TRBV19|TRBJ2-3|.
CASSRTDTQYF
TGTGCCAGTAGTCGGACAGATACGCAGTATTTT
>.|TRBV7-8|TRBJ1-2|.
CASSPSGNNYGYTF
TGTGCCAGCAGCCCCTCCGGGAACAACTATGGCTACACCTTC
>.|TRBV4-1|TRBJ2-1|TRBD2
CASSYLAGGNNEQFF
TGCGCCAGCAGTTATCTAGCGGGAGGGAACAATGAGCAGTTCTTC
>few|TRBV29-1|TRBJ2-2|.
CSARGGPGTGELFF
TGCAGCGCCCGAGGAGGGCCAGGGACCGGGGAGCTGTTTTTT
>.|TRBV19|TRBJ2-7|TRBD1
CASSLKTGYAYEQYF
TGTGCCAGTAGCCTAAAGACAGGGTACGCCTACGAGCAGTACTTC
>.|TRBV7-9|TRBJ1-1|TRBD1
CASSLGRTGGNTEAFF
TGTGCCAGCAGCTTAGGGCGGACAGGAGGGAACACTGAAGCTTTCTTT
>.|TRBV2|TRBJ2-3|TRBD2
CASFTSGASSDTQYF
TGTGCCAGCTTCACTAGCGGGGCGAGTTCAGATACGCAGTATTTT
>once|TRBV28|TRBJ1-2|.
CASSSSRQFYGYTF
TGTGCCAGCAGTTCAAGTAGACAGTTTTATGGCTACACCTTC
>.|TRBV7-8|TRBJ1-2|TRBD1
CASSLKIGQGDYGYTF
TGTGCCAGCAGCTTAAAAATAGGACAGGGAGACTATGGCTACACCTTC
>.|TRBV6-1|TRBJ1-2|.
CASSEGWAGYGYTF
TGTGCCAGCAGTGAAGGCTGGGCAGGATATGGCTACACCTTC
>.|TRBV5-5|TRBJ2-7|.
CASSLGMILAEQYF
TGTGCCAGCAGCTTGGGGATGATCCTAGCGGAGCAGTACTTC
>.|TRBV28|TRBJ2-5|.
CASSLQMTGQETQYF
TGTGCCAGCAGTTTACAGATGACAGGCCAAGAGACCCAGTACTTC
>once|TRBV28|TRBJ1-2|TRBD1
CASSLRDRWGYGYTF
TGTGCCAGCAGTCTCCGGGACAGGTGGGGGTATGGCTACACCTTC
>.|TRBV5-4|TRBJ2-7|.
CASSIAEAYEQYF
TGTGCCAGCAGCATAGCGGAGGCCTACGAGCAGTACTTC
>.|TRBV11-2|TRBJ1-1|TRBD1
CASSLEGQGRTEAFF
TGTGCCAGCAGCTTAGAGGGACAGGGCCGGACTGAAGCTTTCTTT
>.|TRBV29-1|TRBJ2-7|.
CSVGQGGSYEQYF
TGCAGCGTTGGACAGGGAGGTTCCTACGAGCAGTACTTC
>.|TRBV6-5|TRBJ2-7|TRBD1
CASSSPDRAYEQYF
TGTGCCAGCAGTTCTCCGGACAGGGCCTACGAGCAGTACTTC
>.|TRBV5-1|TRBJ2-4|TRBD2
CASSLTSEIQYF
TGCGCCAGCAGCTTGACTAGCGAGATTCAGTACTTC
>.|TRBV6-5|TRBJ1-6|TRBD1
CASSYQGGSPLHF
TGTGCCAGCAGTTATCAGGGGGGTTCACCCCTCCACTTT
>.|TRBV7-9|TRBJ1-3|.
CASSSLSVFGNTIYF
TGTGCCAGCAGCTCTCTCAGTGTTTTCGGAAACACCATATATTTT
>few|TRBV6-5|TRBJ1-1|TRBD1
CASRRDRVTEAFF
TGTGCCAGCAGAAGGGACAGGGTGACTGAAGCTTTCTTT
>medium-sized|TRBV6-1|TRBJ1-1|.
CASSEIGVTEAFF
TGTGCCAGCAGTGAAATCGGGGTCACTGAAGCTTTCTTT
>.|TRBV2|TRBJ2-7|.
CASSVLGQGFSYEQYF
TGTGCCAGCAGTGTTTTAGGGCAGGGGTTTTCCTACGAGCAGTACTTC
>.|TRBV20-1|TRBJ1-5|.
CSARDQDTQHF
TGCAGTGCTAGAGATCAAGACACCCAGCATTTT
>.|TRBV27|TRBJ2-7|.
CASSLSPSEQYF
TGTGCCAGCAGTTTATCCCCTTCCGAGCAGTACTTC
>.|TRBV7-8|TRBJ2-1|TRBD2
CASSSLAGGYEQFF
TGTGCCAGCAGCTCCCTAGCGGGGGGGTATGAGCAGTTCTTC
>.|TRBV19|TRBJ1-1|.
CASSRGIGEDAFF
TGTGCCAGTAGTAGGGGAATCGGGGAGGATGCTTTCTTT
>.|TRBV29-1|TRBJ1-3|.
CSVGDTGGGNTIYF
TGCAGCGTAGGGGACACTGGAGGTGGAAACACCATATATTTT
>.|TRBV5-1|TRBJ2-7|TRBD2
CASSLGTSGSTYEQYF
TGCGCCAGCAGCTTGGGGACTAGCGGGTCTACCTACGAGCAGTACTTC
>.|TRBV19|TRBJ1-1|.
CASRTQAGRVNTEAFF
TGTGCCAGTAGAACCCAGGCTGGCAGGGTGAACACTGAAGCTTTCTTT
>.|TRBV10-3|TRBJ1-1|.
CAISESTGNTEAFF
TGTGCCATCAGTGAGTCGACAGGGAACACTGAAGCTTTCTTT
>.|TRBV19|TRBJ1-3|.
CASSRAGLSGNTIYF
TGTGCCAGTAGTCGGGCAGGACTCTCTGGAAACACCATATATTTT
>.|TRBV18|TRBJ2-7|TRBD1
CASSPRDRSYEQYF
TGTGCCAGCTCACCGAGGGACAGGAGCTACGAGCAGTACTTC
>.|TRBV9|TRBJ2-3|.
CASSVRVAPDTQYF
TGTGCCAGCAGCGTGCGGGTAGCGCCAGATACGCAGTATTTT
>.|TRBV7-2|TRBJ1-2|.
CASSLRPGEGGYGYTF
TGTGCCAGCAGCCTTCGACCCGGGGAGGGGGGTTATGGCTACACCTTC
>.|TRBV27|TRBJ2-7|.
CASRPLQGGYEQYF
TGTGCCTCGAGGCCCCTCCAGGGAGGCTACGAGCAGTACTTC
>.|TRBV2|TRBJ1-2|.
CASSEAKGVGGYTF
TGTGCCAGCAGTGAAGCGAAGGGAGTGGGAGGCTACACCTTC
>.|TRBV25-1|TRBJ2-1|TRBD1
CASSPTGLSNEQFF
TGTGCCAGCAGTCCGACAGGGTTGTCCAATGAGCAGTTCTTC
>few|TRBV6-1|TRBJ2-7|.
CASSPTRDEQYF
TGTGCCAGCAGTCCAACCAGGGACGAGCAGTACTTC
>few|TRBV11-2|TRBJ1-1|.
CASSLGGREAFF
TGTGCCAGCAGCTTAGGGGGCAGGGAAGCTTTCTTT
>.|TRBV29-1|TRBJ2-5|TRBD1
CSAGQGRTLPETQYF
TGCAGCGCTGGACAGGGCCGAACCCTCCCAGAGACCCAGTACTTC
>few|TRBV10-2|TRBJ2-1|.
CASSEWGLTLEGQNEQFF
TGCGCCAGCAGTGAATGGGGCCTGACACTGGAAGGTCAAAATGAGCAGTTCTTC
>once|TRBV18|TRBJ1-4|.
CASSPFAGPEKLFF
TGTGCCAGCTCACCTTTCGCCGGTCCTGAAAAACTGTTTTTT
>.|TRBV21-1|TRBJ1-5|.
CASSKALSSSDQPQHF
TGTGCCAGCAGCAAAGCGCTTTCGTCTTCAGATCAGCCCCAGCATTTT
>.|TRBV18|TRBJ1-5|TRBD1
CASSPLPRTGDNQPQHF
TGTGCCAGCTCACCACTACCACGGACAGGGGACAATCAGCCCCAGCATTTT